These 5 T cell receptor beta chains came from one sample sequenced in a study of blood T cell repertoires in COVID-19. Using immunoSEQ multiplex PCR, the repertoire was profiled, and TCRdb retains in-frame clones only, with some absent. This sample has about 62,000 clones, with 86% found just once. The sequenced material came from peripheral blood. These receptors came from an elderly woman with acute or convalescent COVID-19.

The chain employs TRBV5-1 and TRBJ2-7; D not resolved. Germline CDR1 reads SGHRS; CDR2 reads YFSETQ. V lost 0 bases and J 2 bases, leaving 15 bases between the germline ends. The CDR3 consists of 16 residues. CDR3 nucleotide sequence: TGCGCCAGCAGCTTGGGGGTCGCCTCGGGTACCTACGAGCAGTACTTC. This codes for CASSLGVASGTYEQYF.

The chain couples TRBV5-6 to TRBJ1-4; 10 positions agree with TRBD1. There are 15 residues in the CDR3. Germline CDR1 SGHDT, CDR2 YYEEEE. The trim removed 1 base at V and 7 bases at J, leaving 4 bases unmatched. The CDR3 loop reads CASSLWGQGSEKLFF. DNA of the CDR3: TGTGCCAGCAGCTTGTGGGGACAGGGGAGTGAAAAACTGTTTTTT.

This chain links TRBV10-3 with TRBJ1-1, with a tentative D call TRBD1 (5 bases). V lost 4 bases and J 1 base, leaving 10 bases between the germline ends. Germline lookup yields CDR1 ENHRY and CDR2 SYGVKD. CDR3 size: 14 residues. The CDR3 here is CAISGPGENTEAFF. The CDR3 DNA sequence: TGTGCCATCAGTGGTCCGGGGGAGAACACTGAAGCTTTCTTT.

The DNA for the CDR3 is TGTGCCAGCAGCTTAACGCTGGCGGGGCAGGGCCCCGGGGAGCTGTTTTTT. Translation: CASSLTLAGQGPGELFF. The chain has TRBV7-3 and TRBJ2-2, with D tentatively TRBD2 (6 bases). Per the germline V gene, CDR1 is SGHTA and CDR2 is FQGTGA. With 0 bases removed from V and 6 bases from J, the gap between germline ends came to 17 bases. The CDR3 totals 17 residues.

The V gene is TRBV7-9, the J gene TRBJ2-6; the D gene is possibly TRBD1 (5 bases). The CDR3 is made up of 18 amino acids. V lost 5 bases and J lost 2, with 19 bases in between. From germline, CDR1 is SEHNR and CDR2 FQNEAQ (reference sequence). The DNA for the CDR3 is TGTGCCAGCAGCCCACAAAGATCAGGGCCCCCTGGGGCCAACGTCCTGACTTTC. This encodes CASSPQRSGPPGANVLTF.